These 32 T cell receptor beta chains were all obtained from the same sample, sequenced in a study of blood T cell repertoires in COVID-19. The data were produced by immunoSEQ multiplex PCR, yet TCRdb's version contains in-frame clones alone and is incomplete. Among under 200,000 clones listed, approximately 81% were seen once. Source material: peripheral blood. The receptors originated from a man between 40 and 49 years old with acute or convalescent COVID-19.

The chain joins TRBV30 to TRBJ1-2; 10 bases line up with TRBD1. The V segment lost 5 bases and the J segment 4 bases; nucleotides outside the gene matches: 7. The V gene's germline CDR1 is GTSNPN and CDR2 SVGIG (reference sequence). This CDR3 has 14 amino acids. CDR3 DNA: TGTGCCTGGGTGGAGACAGGGGGCGGCTATGGCTACACCTTC. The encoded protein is CAWVETGGGYGYTF.

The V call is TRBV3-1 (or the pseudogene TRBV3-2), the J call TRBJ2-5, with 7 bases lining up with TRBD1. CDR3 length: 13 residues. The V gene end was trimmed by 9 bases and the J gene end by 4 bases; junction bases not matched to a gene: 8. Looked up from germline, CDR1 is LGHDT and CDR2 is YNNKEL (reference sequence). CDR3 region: CASTISGGETQYF. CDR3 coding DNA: TGTGCCAGTACGATCTCAGGGGGAGAGACCCAGTACTTC.

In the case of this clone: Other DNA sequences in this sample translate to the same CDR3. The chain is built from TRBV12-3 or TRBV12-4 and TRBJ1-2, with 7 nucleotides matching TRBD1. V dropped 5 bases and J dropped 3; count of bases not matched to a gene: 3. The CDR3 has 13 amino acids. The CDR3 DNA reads TGTGCCAGCAGTCCAACAGGGGACTATGGCTACACCTTC. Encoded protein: CASSPTGDYGYTF.

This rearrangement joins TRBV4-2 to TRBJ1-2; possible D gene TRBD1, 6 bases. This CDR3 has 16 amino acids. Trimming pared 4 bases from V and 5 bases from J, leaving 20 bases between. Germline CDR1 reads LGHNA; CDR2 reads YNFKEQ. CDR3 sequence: CASSPYQSQGQYGYTF. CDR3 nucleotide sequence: TGTGCCAGCAGCCCCTACCAGTCACAGGGACAATATGGCTACACCTTC.

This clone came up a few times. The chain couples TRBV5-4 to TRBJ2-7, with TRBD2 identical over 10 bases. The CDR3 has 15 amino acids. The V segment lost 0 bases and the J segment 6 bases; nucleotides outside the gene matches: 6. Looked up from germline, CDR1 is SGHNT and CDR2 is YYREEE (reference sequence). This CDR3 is CASSLGGSGGLEQYF. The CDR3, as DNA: TGTGCCAGCAGCTTGGGCGGTAGCGGGGGGCTCGAGCAGTACTTC.

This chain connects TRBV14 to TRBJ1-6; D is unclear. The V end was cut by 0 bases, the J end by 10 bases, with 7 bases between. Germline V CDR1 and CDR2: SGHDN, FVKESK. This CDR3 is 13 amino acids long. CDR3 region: CASSQDQASPLHF. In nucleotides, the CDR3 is TGTGCCAGCAGCCAAGATCAGGCCTCACCCCTCCACTTT.

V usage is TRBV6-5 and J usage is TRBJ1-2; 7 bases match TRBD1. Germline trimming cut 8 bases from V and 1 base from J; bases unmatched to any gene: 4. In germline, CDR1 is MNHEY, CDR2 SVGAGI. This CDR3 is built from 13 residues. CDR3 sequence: CASQRDSNYGYTF. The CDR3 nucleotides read TGTGCCAGCCAACGGGACAGTAACTATGGCTACACCTTC.

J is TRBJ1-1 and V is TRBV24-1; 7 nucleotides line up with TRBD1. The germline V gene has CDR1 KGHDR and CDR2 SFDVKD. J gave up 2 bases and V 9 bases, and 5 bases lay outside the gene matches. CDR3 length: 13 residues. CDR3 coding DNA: TGTGCCACCTCGGGACAGCCCAACACTGAAGCTTTCTTT. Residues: CATSGQPNTEAFF.

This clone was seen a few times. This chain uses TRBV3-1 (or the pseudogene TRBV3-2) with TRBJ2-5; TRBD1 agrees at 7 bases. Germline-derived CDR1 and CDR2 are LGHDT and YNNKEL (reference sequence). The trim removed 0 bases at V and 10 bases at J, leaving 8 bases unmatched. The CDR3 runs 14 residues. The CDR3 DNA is TGTGCCAGCAGCCAAGATTTTTCAGGGGGTGGCCAGTACTTC. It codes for CASSQDFSGGGQYF.

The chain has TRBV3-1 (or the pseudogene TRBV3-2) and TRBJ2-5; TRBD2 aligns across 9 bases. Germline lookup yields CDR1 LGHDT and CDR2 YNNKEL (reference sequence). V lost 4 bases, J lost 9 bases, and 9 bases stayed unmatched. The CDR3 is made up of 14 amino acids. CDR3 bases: TGTGCCAGCAGCCCCGGGCTAGCGGGGAAAGCCCAGTACTTC. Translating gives CASSPGLAGKAQYF.

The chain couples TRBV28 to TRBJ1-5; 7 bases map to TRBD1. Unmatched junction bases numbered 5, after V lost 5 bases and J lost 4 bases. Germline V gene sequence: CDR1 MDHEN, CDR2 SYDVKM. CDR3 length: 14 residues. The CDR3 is CASSRPQGNQPQHF. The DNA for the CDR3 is TGTGCCAGCAGTAGACCACAGGGGAATCAGCCCCAGCATTTT. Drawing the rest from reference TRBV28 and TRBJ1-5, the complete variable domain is DVKVTQSSRYLVKRTGEKVFLECVQDMDHENMFWYRQDPGLGLRLIYFSYDVKMKEKGDIPEGYSVSREKKERFSLILESASTNQTSMYLCASSRPQGNQPQHFGDGTRLSIL.

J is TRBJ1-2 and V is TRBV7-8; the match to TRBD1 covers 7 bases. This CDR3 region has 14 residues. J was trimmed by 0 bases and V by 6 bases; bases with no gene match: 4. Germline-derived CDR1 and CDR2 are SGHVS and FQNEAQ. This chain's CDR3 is CASSYGTANYGYTF. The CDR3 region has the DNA TGTGCCAGCAGTTACGGGACAGCTAACTATGGCTACACCTTC.

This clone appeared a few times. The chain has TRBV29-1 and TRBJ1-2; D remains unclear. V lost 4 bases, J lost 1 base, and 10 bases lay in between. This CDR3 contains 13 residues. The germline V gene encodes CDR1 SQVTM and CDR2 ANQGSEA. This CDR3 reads CSVGEDLNYGYTF. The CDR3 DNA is TGCAGCGTTGGGGAGGACCTTAACTATGGCTACACCTTC.

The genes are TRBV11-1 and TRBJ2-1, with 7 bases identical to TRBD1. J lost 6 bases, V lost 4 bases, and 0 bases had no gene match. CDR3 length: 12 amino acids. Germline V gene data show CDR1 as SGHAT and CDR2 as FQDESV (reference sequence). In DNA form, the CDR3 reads TGTGCCAGCAGCTCAGGGGGCAATGAGCAGTTCTTC. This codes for CASSSGGNEQFF. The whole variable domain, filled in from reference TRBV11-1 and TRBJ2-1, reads EAEVAQSPRYKITEKSQAVAFWCDPISGHATLYWYRQILGQGPELLVQFQDESVVDDSQLPKDRFSAERLKGVDSTLKIQPAELGDSAMYLCASSSGGNEQFFGPGTRLTVL.

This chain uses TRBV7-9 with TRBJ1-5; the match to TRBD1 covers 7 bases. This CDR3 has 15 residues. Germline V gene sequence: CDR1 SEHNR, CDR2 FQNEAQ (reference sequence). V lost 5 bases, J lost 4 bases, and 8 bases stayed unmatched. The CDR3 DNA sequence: TGTGCCAGCAGCAGGGGGCTACAGGGTAATCAGCCCCAGCATTTT. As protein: CASSRGLQGNQPQHF.

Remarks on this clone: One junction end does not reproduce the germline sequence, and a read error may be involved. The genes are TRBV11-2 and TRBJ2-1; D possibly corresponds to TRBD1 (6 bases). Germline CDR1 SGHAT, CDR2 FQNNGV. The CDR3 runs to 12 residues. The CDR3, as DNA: TGTGCCAGCACCAGAACCGGGACATCTAAAATCTTC. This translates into CASTRTGTSKIF. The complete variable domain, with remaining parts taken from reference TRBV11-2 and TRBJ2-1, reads EAGVAQSPRYKIIEKRQSVAFWCNPISGHATLYWYQQILGQGPKLLIQFQNNGVVDDSQLPKDRFSAERLKGVDSTLKIQPAKLEDSAVYLCASTRTGTSKIFGPGTRLTVL.

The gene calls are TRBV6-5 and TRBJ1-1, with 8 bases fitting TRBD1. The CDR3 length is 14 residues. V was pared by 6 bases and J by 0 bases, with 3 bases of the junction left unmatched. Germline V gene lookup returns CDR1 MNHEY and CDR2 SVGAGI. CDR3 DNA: TGTGCCAGCAGAAAGACAGGGGTGAACACTGAAGCTTTCTTT. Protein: CASRKTGVNTEAFF.

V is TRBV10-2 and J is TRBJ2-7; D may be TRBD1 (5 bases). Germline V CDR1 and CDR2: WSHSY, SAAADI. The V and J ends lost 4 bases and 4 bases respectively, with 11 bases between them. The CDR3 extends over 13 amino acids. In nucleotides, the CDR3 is TGCGCCAGCAGTGTTAGGGGTAGTTACGAGCAGTACTTC. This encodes CASSVRGSYEQYF.

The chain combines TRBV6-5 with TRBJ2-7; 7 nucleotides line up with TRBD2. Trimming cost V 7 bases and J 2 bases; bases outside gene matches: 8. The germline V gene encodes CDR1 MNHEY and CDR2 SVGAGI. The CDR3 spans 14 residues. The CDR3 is CASKIPGTTYEQYF. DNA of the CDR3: TGTGCCAGCAAAATCCCAGGGACTACCTACGAGCAGTACTTC.

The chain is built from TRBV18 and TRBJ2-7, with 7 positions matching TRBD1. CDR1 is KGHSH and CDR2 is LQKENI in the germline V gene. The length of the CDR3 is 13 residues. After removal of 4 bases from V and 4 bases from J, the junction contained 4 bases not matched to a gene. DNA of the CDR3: TGTGCCAGCTCACACAGGGGCAGTTACGAGCAGTACTTC. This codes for CASSHRGSYEQYF.

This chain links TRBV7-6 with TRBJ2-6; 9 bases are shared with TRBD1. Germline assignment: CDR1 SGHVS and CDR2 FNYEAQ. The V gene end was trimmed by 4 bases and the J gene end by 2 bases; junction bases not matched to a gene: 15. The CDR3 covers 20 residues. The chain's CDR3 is CASSSGTGSRYAAGANVLTF. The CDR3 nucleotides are TGTGCCAGCAGCTCCGGGACAGGGTCGCGGTATGCAGCTGGGGCCAACGTCCTGACTTTC.

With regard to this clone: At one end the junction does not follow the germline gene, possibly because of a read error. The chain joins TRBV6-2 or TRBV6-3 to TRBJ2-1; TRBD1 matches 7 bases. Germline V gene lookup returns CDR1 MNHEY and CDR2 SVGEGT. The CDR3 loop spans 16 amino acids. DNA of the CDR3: TGTGCCAGCAGTTACCCCATCCCAGGGGGTAAAAATGAGCAATTCTTC. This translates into CASSYPIPGGKNEQFF.

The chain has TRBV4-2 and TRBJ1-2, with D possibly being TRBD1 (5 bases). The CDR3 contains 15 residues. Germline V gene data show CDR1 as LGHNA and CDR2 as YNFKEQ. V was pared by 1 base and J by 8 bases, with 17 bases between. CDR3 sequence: CASSQVGQGKGGYTF. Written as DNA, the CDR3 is TGTGCCAGCAGCCAAGTAGGCCAGGGAAAGGGCGGCTACACCTTC.

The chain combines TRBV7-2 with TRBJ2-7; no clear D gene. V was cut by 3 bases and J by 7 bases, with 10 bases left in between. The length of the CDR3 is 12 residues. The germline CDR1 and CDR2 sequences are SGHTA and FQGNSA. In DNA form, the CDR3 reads TGTGCCAGCAGCTTTTCGTTCAGGGAGCAGTACTTC. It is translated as CASSFSFREQYF.

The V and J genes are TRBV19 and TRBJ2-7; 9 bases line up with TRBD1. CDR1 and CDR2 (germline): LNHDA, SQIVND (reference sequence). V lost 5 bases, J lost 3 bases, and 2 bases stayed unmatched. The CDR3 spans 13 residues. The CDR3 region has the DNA TGTGCCAGTAGTGGGGGACAGGGCTACGAGCAGTACTTC. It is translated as CASSGGQGYEQYF.

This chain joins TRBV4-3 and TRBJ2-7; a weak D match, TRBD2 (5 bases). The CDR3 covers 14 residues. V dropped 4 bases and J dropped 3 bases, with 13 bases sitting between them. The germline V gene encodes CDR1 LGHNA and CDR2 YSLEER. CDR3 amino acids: CASSPERAGYEQYF. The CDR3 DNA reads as TGCGCCAGCAGCCCCGAACGGGCGGGCTACGAGCAGTACTTC.

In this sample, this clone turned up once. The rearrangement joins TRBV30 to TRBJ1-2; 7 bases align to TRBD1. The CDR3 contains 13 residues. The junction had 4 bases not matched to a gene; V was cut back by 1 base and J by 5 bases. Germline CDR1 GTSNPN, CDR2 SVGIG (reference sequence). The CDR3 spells CAWSEGGMYGYTF. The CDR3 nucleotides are TGTGCCTGGAGTGAAGGGGGCATGTATGGCTACACCTTC.

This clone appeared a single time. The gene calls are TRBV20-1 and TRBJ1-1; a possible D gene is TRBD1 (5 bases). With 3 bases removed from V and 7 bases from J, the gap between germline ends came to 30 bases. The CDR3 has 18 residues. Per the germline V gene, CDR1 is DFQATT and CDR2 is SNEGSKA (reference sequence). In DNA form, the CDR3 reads TGCAGTGCTAGTACAAACGTTGAGGCCAGGGTCCCCCTTTTTGAAGCTTTCTTT. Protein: CSASTNVEARVPLFEAFF.

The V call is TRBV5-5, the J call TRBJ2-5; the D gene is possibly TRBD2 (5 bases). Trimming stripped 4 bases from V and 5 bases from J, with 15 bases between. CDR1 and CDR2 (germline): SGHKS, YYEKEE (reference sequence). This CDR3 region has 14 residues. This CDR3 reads CASSLKTTGETQYF. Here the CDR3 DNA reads TGTGCCAGCAGCCTCAAAACAACGGGGGAGACCCAGTACTTC.

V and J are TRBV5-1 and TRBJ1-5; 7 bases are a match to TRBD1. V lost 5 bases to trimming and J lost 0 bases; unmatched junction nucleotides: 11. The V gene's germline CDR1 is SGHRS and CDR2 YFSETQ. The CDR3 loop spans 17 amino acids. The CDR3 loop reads CASRPGTESYSNQPQHF. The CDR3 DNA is TGCGCCAGCAGACCCGGGACAGAGTCGTATAGCAATCAGCCCCAGCATTTT.

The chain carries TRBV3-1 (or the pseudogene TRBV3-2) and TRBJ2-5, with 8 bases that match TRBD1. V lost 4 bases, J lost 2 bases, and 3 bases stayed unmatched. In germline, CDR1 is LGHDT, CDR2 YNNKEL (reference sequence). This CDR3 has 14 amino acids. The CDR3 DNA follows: TGTGCCAGCAGCCCCCACAGGGGGCAAGAGACCCAGTACTTC. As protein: CASSPHRGQETQYF.

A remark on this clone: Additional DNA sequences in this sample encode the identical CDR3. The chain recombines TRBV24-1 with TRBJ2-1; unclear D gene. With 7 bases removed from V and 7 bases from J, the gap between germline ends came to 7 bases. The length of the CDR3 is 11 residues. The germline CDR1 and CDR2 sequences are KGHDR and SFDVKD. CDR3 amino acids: CATSRGNEQFF. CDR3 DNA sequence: TGTGCCACCAGCAGAGGAAATGAGCAGTTCTTC.